A selection of T cell receptor beta chains follows, all from one sample in a study of cytomegalovirus exposure and HLA in healthy donors. Some clones are missing from TCRdb's copy, which holds only in-frame ones; the method was immunoSEQ multiplex PCR. The repertoire includes under 150,000 clones, 75% to 85% of them detected once, and 4% sits in the top ten. Sequenced: PBMCs. The source of these receptors is a woman aged 40 to 50 in good health and CMV-seronegative. The CDR3 runs from the conserved cysteine through the conserved F or W. D genes are given only for firm matches. Some rows have no size entry. The others give once, few or many, or a class for an expanded clone.

abundance	v_gene	j_gene	d_gene	CDR3nt	CDR3aa
-	TRBV19	TRBJ1-1	TRBD1	TGTGCCAGTACCATGACAGGGTGGACTGAAGCTTTCTTT	CASTMTGWTEAFF
-	TRBV2	TRBJ1-1	TRBD1	TGTGCCAGCAGGGGACAGACTGACACTGAAGCTTTCTTT	CASRGQTDTEAFF
-	TRBV5-1	TRBJ2-3	-	TGCGCCAGCAGCTTGGCCCCAGCGGCTAGCACAGATACGCAGTATTTT	CASSLAPAASTDTQYF
-	TRBV5-4	TRBJ2-2	-	TGTGCCAGCAGCTTGGGTAGCTTAGGCGGGGAGCTGTTTTTT	CASSLGSLGGELFF
-	TRBV5-1	TRBJ2-7	-	TGCGCCAGCAGCCCCCAGGGGTTCATCTACGAGCAGTACTTC	CASSPQGFIYEQYF
-	TRBV5-1	TRBJ1-2	TRBD1	TGCGCCACCGGGACAGGGAACTATGGCTACACCTTC	CATGTGNYGYTF
once	TRBV7-9	TRBJ2-7	-	TGTGCCAGCAGCCCGGACAGATTCTCCTACGAGCAGTACTTC	CASSPDRFSYEQYF
-	TRBV28	TRBJ1-5	TRBD1	TGTGCCACCCGCCTCGGACAGGGCGTAAAGCCCCAGCATTTT	CATRLGQGVKPQHF
-	TRBV5-4	TRBJ2-1	-	TGTGCCAGCAGCTTGGCACTAGCCGTCAATGAGCAGTTCTTC	CASSLALAVNEQFF
-	TRBV19	TRBJ1-3	-	TGTGCCAGTAGTAACTCAGGGGACTCTGGAAACACCATATATTTT	CASSNSGDSGNTIYF
-	TRBV5-1	TRBJ2-5	-	TGCGCCAGCAGCCCGGGGGAGACCCAGTACTTC	CASSPGETQYF
-	TRBV19	TRBJ1-6	TRBD1	TGTGCCAGTAGTCTGCCTCTACGGACAGGGAATTCACCCCTCCACTTT	CASSLPLRTGNSPLHF
-	TRBV9	TRBJ2-3	TRBD2	TGTGCCAGCAGCGTTGAAGTACGGGAGGGCCCGACAGATACGCAGTATTTT	CASSVEVREGPTDTQYF
once	TRBV5-4	TRBJ1-4	TRBD1	TGTGCCAGCAGCCGGACAGGGAGGGGTGAAAAACTGTTTTTT	CASSRTGRGEKLFF
-	TRBV19	TRBJ1-1	-	TGTGCCAGTAGTATAGCGAGAGGGAACACTGAAGCTTTCTTT	CASSIARGNTEAFF
-	TRBV15	TRBJ2-7	-	TGTGCCACCAGCAGAGATCTCAGCTACGAGCAGTACTTC	CATSRDLSYEQYF
-	TRBV13	TRBJ2-2	TRBD2	TGTGCCAGCAACCTAGCGGGAGGGCCCGGGGAGCTGTTTTTT	CASNLAGGPGELFF
few	TRBV2	TRBJ1-1	-	TGTGCCAGCAGGGTCGGAGGGGACACTGAAGCTTTCTTT	CASRVGGDTEAFF
once	TRBV7-2	TRBJ2-5	TRBD2	TGTGCCAGCAGCTCGGGAGGGTGGGAGACCCAGTACTTC	CASSSGGWETQYF
-	TRBV12-5	TRBJ2-1	-	TGTGCTAGTGGTTTGGTACGCCAGGGGGGTGAGCAGTTCTTC	CASGLVRQGGEQFF
few	TRBV7-2	TRBJ2-7	TRBD1	TGTGCCAGCAGCCAGCAGCCCGGGACAGGCCAGGGCGAGCAGTACTTC	CASSQQPGTGQGEQYF
-	TRBV18	TRBJ2-7	-	TGTGCCAGCTCACCTGGGGCCACCTACTCCTACGAGCAGTACTTC	CASSPGATYSYEQYF